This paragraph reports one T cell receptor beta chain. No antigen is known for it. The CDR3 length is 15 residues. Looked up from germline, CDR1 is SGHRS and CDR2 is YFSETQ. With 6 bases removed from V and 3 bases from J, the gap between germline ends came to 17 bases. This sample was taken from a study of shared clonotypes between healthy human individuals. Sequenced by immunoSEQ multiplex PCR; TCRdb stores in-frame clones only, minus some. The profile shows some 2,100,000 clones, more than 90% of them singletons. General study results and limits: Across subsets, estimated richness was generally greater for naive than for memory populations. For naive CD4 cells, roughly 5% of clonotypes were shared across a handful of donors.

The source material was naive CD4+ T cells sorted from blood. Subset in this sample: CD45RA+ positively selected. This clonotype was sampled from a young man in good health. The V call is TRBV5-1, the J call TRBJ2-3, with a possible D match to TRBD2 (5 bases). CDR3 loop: CASILGEGETDTQYF. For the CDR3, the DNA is TGCGCCAGCATCCTTGGAGAGGGAGAGACAGATACGCAGTATTTT.